This T cell receptor (beta chain) originates from a study of cytomegalovirus exposure and HLA in healthy donors listed by TCRdb under 2017. The study in broad terms: An earlier analysis of under 600 of the donors reported more than 250 Gb of sequence data and roughly 110 million unique TCR beta sequences from about 180 million T cells. An early release covering 550 to 650 HLA-typed donors comprised about 300 gigabases of sequencing data and around 86 million unique TCR sequences. Of the roughly 400 genotyped donors, 65% to 90% fell in the genetic ancestry cluster associated with self-reported Caucasian donors. The study aimed to test whether cataloging public T cell receptors could reveal signatures of past pathogen exposure. The study used immunosequencing to profile the T cell repertoires of some 600 subjects and linked those repertoires to cytomegalovirus serostatus. In addition to the first cohort of approximately 670 subjects, a separate validation cohort of approximately 130 different subjects was used. To predict cytomegalovirus infection status, the study combined high-throughput TCR immunosequencing, statistical association of individual TCRs with disease status, and machine learning. To study patterns of TCR occurrence, a later analysis re-analyzed previously published TCR beta repertoires from 500 to 850 donors and added high-resolution HLA genotyping. Rather than drawing on any new phenotypic data, the later analysis identified candidate immune exposures from TCR beta sequences and the way those sequences occurred across donors. In an earlier analysis of a few hundred of the donors, high-throughput TCR beta sequencing was used to judge whether each TCR beta V gene segment behaved as functional or pseudogenic. Donor age, sex, ethnicity and CMV serostatus were compiled together with the repertoire data. In a later genetic analysis, genome-wide SNP genotypes for about 55% of the roughly 700 donors were used, and that subset was treated as a discovery cohort. All discovery cohort repertoires had been generated using a single sequencing platform. HLA typing covered class I and class II loci at four-digit resolution. The number of donors typed differed by locus, with about 629-630 for A, B, C, DRB1 and DQB1, around 500 for DQA1, 600 to 610 for DPA1, and approximately 470 for DPB1. A few DR-DQ haplotypes were handled as single units for association and clustering because linkage in the cohort was strong. Among 350 to 400 genotyped donors of the cohort, an average of around 240,000 unique TCR beta nucleotide sequences were sequenced per donor, 15% to 20% of them non-productive. The paper's findings and limits, for the study overall: A few of the identified cytomegalovirus-associated TCR beta chains were confirmed in vitro to be specific for cytomegalovirus antigens. Most CMV-associated TCR beta chains appeared to be HLA-restricted in a later analysis, and the HLA associations seemed to be driven largely by CMV exposure. In the study, around 150 TCR beta chains were listed as associated with cytomegalovirus. A cluster of highly shared sequence variants was judged likely to represent a technical artifact of the sequencing pipeline. For the cohort, immune exposure information was limited to CMV serostatus. It was suggested by the authors that the approach could potentially be generalized to other disease states and immunological phenotypes. Presence/absence analyses assumed roughly uniform sequencing depth across donors, an assumption that may not hold. Because some donors lacked HLA typing at each locus, the association tests relied only on the typed subset. Seventeen rarely observed V segments, including chromosome 9 orphons, were excluded from the earlier analysis of just under 600 of the donors because counts were too low. At a false discovery rate of 0.05, a later analysis linked 16,951 TCR beta sequences to specific HLA alleles. A further reported finding was that TCR beta sequences accurately predicted the HLA-A and HLA-B alleles for most subjects in the first cohort. A later genetic analysis reported fewer N-insertions in productive TCRs among donors in an Asian-associated ancestry cluster than the roughly 700-donor mean. According to a later analysis, parvovirus B19, influenza, CMV and Epstein-Barr virus appeared linked to several top co-occurrence clusters. Linkage disequilibrium might explain the correlated functional status among segregating V segments, but an unknown experimental factor could not be ruled out. In both the original and validation cohorts, the classifier was reported to diagnose cytomegalovirus status with high specificity and sensitivity. In this cohort, only TCR beta chains were sequenced, and detectable features were limited by the absence of alpha or paired-chain data. When HLA alleles, especially DR and DQ, strongly co-occurred, attributing TCR associations to individual alleles was difficult. Compared with equally common non-associated chains, HLA-associated TCR beta chains in a later analysis were more clonally expanded and had lower generation probabilities. V-gene and J-gene trimming of TCR beta chains was associated with a missense DCLRE1C variant in a later genetic analysis, and the association was replicated in an independent cohort. While some public TCRs were present in many individuals, most TCR sequences turned up only very rarely across donors. The 87-base-pair reads could not distinguish some IMGT-functional V segments, including TRBV6-2 and TRBV6-3, so those segments were excluded. According to a later analysis, TCR association rates differed among HLA loci, with DRB1 alleles showing the most associated TCRs and HLA-C alleles showing the fewest. Broadly in line with IMGT annotations, most TCR beta V segments showed up in productive rearrangements about 87% or about 30% of the time in an earlier analysis of 450 to 750 of the donors.

Spanning cysteine to phenylalanine, the CDR3 consists of 13 amino acids. The read is trimmed to its CDR3 DNA, 39 bases read in frame from base 1. Based on the germline V gene, the CDR1 and CDR2 sequences are MDHEN and SYDVKM. Between the V and J ends, shortened by 5 bases and 1 base respectively, the junction contains 8 bases. To note about this clone: The antigen it recognizes is unknown. Within one base of it there is no much larger clone, and no base qualities were kept.

Receptor libraries were prepared by the immunoSEQ multiplex PCR assay. A mixture of 60 forward primers for TCR Vbeta segments and 13 reverse primers for TCR Jbeta segments was used in the multiplex PCR. Amplification of the CDR3 region of rearranged TCR beta genes was performed with a multiplex PCR assay on genomic DNA. The Illumina HiSeq System was used to sequence the amplified TCR beta libraries as 87-base-pair reads. The published analysis was carried out like this. In a later analysis, tens of millions of unique TCR beta chains were counted across the approximately 620 repertoires, and roughly 9.9 million of these chains were shared by at least two donors. Raw reads were error-corrected and collapsed into unique sequences with a nearest-neighbor algorithm that merged closely related sequences to remove PCR and sequencing errors. CDR3 sequences were aligned to IMGT reference sequences to assign V, D and J gene segments. Each retained sequence needed at least a six-nucleotide match to both a V gene segment and a J gene segment. Rearrangements were classified as productive when the CDR3 lacked stop codons and remained in frame with V and J, and all other rearrangements were classified as non-productive. CDR3 was defined by IMGT convention, running from the second conserved V-encoded cysteine to the conserved J-encoded phenylalanine. The earlier analysis of about 620 of the donors excluded sequences that lacked an unambiguous match to a single V gene segment. In an earlier analysis of a few hundred of the donors, V segments were called functional above 56.7% productive rearrangements and were called segregating when the between-donor standard deviation exceeded 5%. A statistical classification framework was built for diagnosing cytomegalovirus status from the catalog of TCR beta chain sequences. In a later analysis, TCR nucleotide sequences were compared against IMGT/GENE-DB human TR gene sequences so that V and J genes could be assigned. A later analysis assigned CDR3 sequences and most-parsimonious VDJ recombination scenarios with the TCRdist pipeline. A later analysis defined each TCR beta chain by its CDR3 amino acid sequence plus V-gene family, and excluded reads lacking a unique V-gene family. As a way to deal with suspected cross-contamination and a sequencing artifact, a later analysis dropped 592 nucleotide sequences that were highly shared and had low generation probability. In a later analysis, a clonal expansion index for each public chain was calculated from normalized within-repertoire ranks of inferred template counts. A later analysis computed generation probabilities with a VDJ recombination model fitted to out-of-frame rearrangements, and checked the results against IGoR. A later analysis scored TCR-TCR, TCR-HLA and TCR-CMV co-occurrence with hypergeometric tests, applying a repertoire-size bias correction to TCR pairs. A later analysis estimated false discovery rates by permuting HLA or CMV assignments 20 times. In a later analysis, co-occurring TCRs were grouped using DBSCAN, with TCRdist sequence similarity added in when clustering inside HLA-allele-positive subsets. For co-occurrence clustering, repertoires with fewer than 30,000 or more than 120,000 public chains were excluded, along with about five repertoires with anomalous nucleotide sharing. TCRdb's version of the immuneACCESS table is confined to in-frame rearrangements and falls short of the full clone set. An unresolved V gene accounts for under half of the shortfall where checked; the remainder is of unknown origin. V, J and clone size derive from that table, while D and trimming were established from the DNA sequence. This sample gives 300,000 or so clones in total; around four fifths of them show up just once. In total, the top ten clones hold roughly 2% of the sample.

The cohort comprised fewer than 750 healthy bone marrow donors. Cohort members were all nominally healthy when sampled, although unrecorded immune exposures were likely present. The donor tested CMV seropositive and was one of the 289 seropositive cohort members. A peripheral blood sample was provided by each donor, and peripheral blood mononuclear cells were used for TCR beta sequencing. The Qiagen DNeasy Blood Extraction Kit was used to extract genomic DNA from the blood cell samples. Sequenced material: PBMCs. In this chain, TRBV28 is recombined with TRBJ1-2; the D gene cannot be named for sure. The TCR was taken from a woman aged 40 to 50 in good health and CMV-seropositive. The CDR3 protein sequence reads: CASSPQYNYGYTF. The nucleotide sequence is given as TGTGCCAGCAGTCCCCAGTATAACTATGGCTACACCTTC.